This T cell receptor beta chain was identified during a study of metastatic and nonmetastatic thyroid tumors. Study summary: The comparison covered peripheral blood and tumor or nodule tissue in malignant and benign thyroid patients. Study results and limitations: Relative to benign nodules, malignant thyroid tumors were reportedly characterized by significantly elevated TCR beta diversity in blood and tumor.

This clone appeared many times. Its target is unknown. CDR3 length: 13 residues. With 6 bases removed from V and 6 bases from J, the gap between germline ends came to 11 bases. Germline CDR1 MDHEN, CDR2 SYDVKM. Among the patients, none had received any treatment before thyroid surgery. Authors' processing steps: A papillary thyroid cancer distant-metastasis classifier was built from CDR3 differences across clinicopathological groups. TCRdb re-called clones via MiXCR from the PCR reads. It is TCRdb's table, rather than the study itself, that gives the V and J calls and clone size. The sample contains more than 50,000 clones, about 20% of which appear only once.

V usage is TRBV28 and J usage is TRBJ1-4; no definite D call. This clonotype originated in a female donor with papillary thyroid cancer or a benign thyroid nodule (not recorded which). Some clones in this sample may be carry-over from other donors' samples. The sequenced material came from blood. CDR3: CASSLDGDEKLFF. DNA of the CDR3: TGTGCCAGCAGCCTCGACGGGGATGAAAAACTGTTTTTT.